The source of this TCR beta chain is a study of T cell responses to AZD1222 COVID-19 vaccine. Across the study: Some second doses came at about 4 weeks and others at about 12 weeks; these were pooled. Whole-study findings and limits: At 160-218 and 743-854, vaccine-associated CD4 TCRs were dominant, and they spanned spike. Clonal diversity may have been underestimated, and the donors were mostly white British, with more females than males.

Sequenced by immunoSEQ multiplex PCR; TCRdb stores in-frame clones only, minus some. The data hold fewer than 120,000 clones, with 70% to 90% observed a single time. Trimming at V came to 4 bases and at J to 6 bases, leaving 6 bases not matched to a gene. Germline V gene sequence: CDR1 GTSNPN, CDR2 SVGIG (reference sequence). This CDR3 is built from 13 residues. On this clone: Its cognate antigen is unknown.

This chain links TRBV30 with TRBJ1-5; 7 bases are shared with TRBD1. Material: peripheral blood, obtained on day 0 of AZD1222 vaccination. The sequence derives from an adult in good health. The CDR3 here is CAWTGGLGQPQHF. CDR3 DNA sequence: TGTGCCTGGACAGGGGGATTGGGTCAGCCCCAGCATTTT.